This T cell receptor beta chain appears in the sequencing data of a study of beta chain features in type 1 diabetes. As to this clone: Its antigen is unknown.

Findings of the study overall: Patients with Type 1 diabetes showed moderately but significantly shorter TCRB CDR3s in all four CD4+ subsets.

Every isolated RNA sample was fully reverse transcribed, so sequencing captured expressed TCRB transcripts. Sequencing used immunoSEQ multiplex PCR; TCRdb keeps in-frame clones, though not all of them. Found here are some 370,000 clones, 8% to 10% of them singletons; the top ten hold 0.55% to 0.75%. Germline lookup yields CDR1 LNHNV and CDR2 YYDKDF (reference sequence). The V gene lost 1 base and the J gene lost 2 bases, with 11 bases spanning the gap. This CDR3 region has 15 residues. This receptor was identified in a man aged 30-40 years with type 1 diabetes. Sequencing was performed on central memory CD4+ T cells from blood. This chain links TRBV15 with TRBJ2-5; the D is unclear. The CDR3 loop is CATSRGYEDQETQYF. CDR3 bases: TGTGCCACCAGCAGAGGGTACGAGGATCAAGAGACCCAGTACTTC.